This is a list of T cell receptor beta chains from one sample in a study of cytomegalovirus exposure and HLA in healthy donors. Clones were sequenced by immunoSEQ multiplex PCR, and TCRdb holds only the in-frame ones, with some missing. The table includes about 130,000 clones, about 11% detected once. The sequencing input was PBMCs. Every receptor here comes from a woman aged 18-29 years in good health and CMV-seropositive. CDR3s include the opening cysteine and the closing phenylalanine or tryptophan. A D gene is named only where the DNA matches it firmly. A clone size is listed for some rows: how often the clone was seen (once, few, many), or a class if it is expanded.

d_call	v_call	j_call	clone_size	cdr3_aa	cdr3_nt
.	TRBV2	TRBJ2-2	few	CASSEGPANTGELFF	TGTGCCAGCAGTGAAGGGCCAGCGAACACCGGGGAGCTGTTTTTT
.	TRBV7-9	TRBJ1-2	few	CASSLDGLYGYTF	TGTGCCAGCAGCCTAGATGGACTTTATGGCTACACCTTC
.	TRBV6-5	TRBJ1-1	few	CASSYSTGISNTEAFF	TGTGCCAGCAGTTACTCAACAGGGATTTCCAACACTGAAGCTTTCTTT
.	TRBV6-4	TRBJ2-3	few	CASSDCPGGTDTQYF	TGTGCCAGCAGTGACTGTCCTGGGGGGACAGATACGCAGTATTTT
TRBD2	TRBV29-1	TRBJ2-7	.	CSVEGRLGTTYHYEQYF	TGCAGCGTTGAGGGGCGGTTGGGGACTACTTACCACTACGAGCAGTACTTC
TRBD1	TRBV6-1	TRBJ1-4	.	CASNIIGQEHEKLFF	TGTGCCAGCAACATAATTGGACAGGAGCATGAAAAACTGTTTTTT
.	TRBV30	TRBJ2-3	.	CAWSVRLALDTQYF	TGTGCCTGGAGTGTACGCCTAGCCTTAGATACGCAGTATTTT
TRBD2	TRBV10-3	TRBJ2-5	few	CAISGLAVAGETQYF	TGTGCCATCAGTGGACTAGCGGTGGCTGGAGAGACCCAGTACTTC
.	TRBV29-1	TRBJ1-1	few	CSVERQLNTEAFF	TGCAGCGTTGAACGACAGCTGAACACTGAAGCTTTCTTT
TRBD1	TRBV28	TRBJ2-6	.	CASSLGTGVGANVLTF	TGTGCCAGCAGTTTAGGGACAGGGGTAGGGGCCAACGTCCTGACTTTC
.	TRBV9	TRBJ2-2	few	CASSLGPHQNTGELFF	TGTGCCAGCAGCCTGGGGCCCCACCAAAACACCGGGGAGCTGTTTTTT
TRBD2	TRBV30	TRBJ2-7	.	CAWGSGRYEQYF	TGTGCCTGGGGAAGCGGGAGATACGAGCAGTACTTC
.	TRBV7-9	TRBJ2-7	.	CASSLPGSSYEQYF	TGTGCCAGCAGCTTACCGGGGAGCTCCTACGAGCAGTACTTC
.	TRBV7-9	TRBJ1-5	few	CASSISSGLGQPQHF	TGTGCCAGCAGCATTAGCTCGGGATTGGGTCAGCCCCAGCATTTT
TRBD2	TRBV2	TRBJ2-7	.	CASRRLAGAGEQYF	TGTGCCAGCAGGAGACTAGCGGGGGCAGGGGAGCAGTACTTC
.	TRBV19	TRBJ1-5	.	CASKESQVNQPQHF	TGTGCCAGTAAGGAATCACAGGTCAATCAGCCCCAGCATTTT
.	TRBV7-3	TRBJ2-3	few	CASSLIAGPSDTQYF	TGTGCCAGCAGCTTAATCGCGGGGCCCTCAGATACGCAGTATTTT
.	TRBV27	TRBJ2-7	.	CASSTRMGEQYF	TGTGCCAGCAGCACTAGAATGGGCGAGCAGTACTTC
.	TRBV5-4	TRBJ2-3	few	CASSSGSSDTQYF	TGTGCCAGCAGCTCCGGGTCCTCCGATACGCAGTATTTT
.	TRBV29-1	TRBJ2-7	.	CSVVFTGTPSYEQYF	TGCAGCGTTGTATTTACGGGGACACCCTCCTACGAGCAGTACTTC
.	TRBV7-2	TRBJ1-4	few	CASSLVAEKLFF	TGTGCCAGCAGCTTGGTGGCTGAAAAACTGTTTTTT
.	TRBV6-5	TRBJ2-5	.	CASRTQGLGETQYF	TGTGCCAGCAGAACGCAGGGGTTGGGAGAGACCCAGTACTTC
TRBD1	TRBV27	TRBJ2-3	.	CASSLGDRKADTQYF	TGTGCCAGCAGCCTCGGGGACAGGAAGGCAGATACGCAGTATTTT
TRBD1	TRBV5-4	TRBJ2-1	few	CASSLTGEGHEQFF	TGTGCCAGCAGCTTAACAGGGGAAGGCCATGAGCAGTTCTTC
TRBD2	TRBV14	TRBJ2-1	.	CASSQGSLAGGPYNEQFF	TGTGCCAGCAGCCAAGGATCACTAGCGGGGGGACCCTACAATGAGCAGTTCTTC
TRBD2	TRBV7-9	TRBJ2-7	.	CASSTSGRTDEQYF	TGTGCCAGCAGCACTAGCGGGAGGACTGACGAGCAGTACTTC
TRBD2	TRBV7-3	TRBJ2-3	.	CASSLTPGGTDTQYF	TGTGCCAGCAGCTTAACTCCGGGAGGAACAGATACGCAGTATTTT
.	TRBV19	TRBJ2-7	.	CASSMRQGSYEQYF	TGTGCCAGTAGTATGAGGCAGGGTTCCTACGAGCAGTACTTC
.	TRBV19	TRBJ1-3	.	CASTGHISGNTIYF	TGTGCCAGTACCGGACACATCTCTGGAAACACCATATATTTT
.	TRBV2	TRBJ1-5	few	CASSYNSNQPQHF	TGTGCCAGCAGTTACAATAGCAATCAGCCCCAGCATTTT
TRBD1	TRBV7-3	TRBJ2-3	.	CASSSGTGADTQYF	TGTGCCAGCAGCTCCGGGACAGGGGCAGATACGCAGTATTTT
TRBD2	TRBV10-3	TRBJ2-1	.	CAISQTSGRVDEQFF	TGTGCCATCAGCCAGACTAGCGGGAGAGTCGATGAGCAGTTCTTC
TRBD1	TRBV9	TRBJ2-1	many	CASSLSYRGSEQFF	TGTGCCAGCAGCTTAAGCTACAGGGGGTCTGAGCAGTTCTTC
TRBD2	TRBV30	TRBJ2-1	once	CAWSVGTSGTDEQFF	TGTGCCTGGAGTGTGGGAACTAGCGGGACCGATGAGCAGTTCTTC
.	TRBV30	TRBJ2-1	few	CAWSDGRTNEQFF	TGTGCCTGGAGCGACGGGAGAACGAATGAGCAGTTCTTC
TRBD1	TRBV18	TRBJ2-7	.	CASSPLGQGHEQYF	TGTGCCAGCTCACCCCTGGGACAGGGCCACGAGCAGTACTTC
.	TRBV7-9	TRBJ2-1	few	CASSLLAGRGGNEQFF	TGTGCCAGCAGCCTACTGGCGGGCCGAGGTGGGAATGAGCAGTTCTTC
TRBD1	TRBV28	TRBJ1-5	.	CASSPGQGSQPQHF	TGTGCCAGCAGCCCAGGACAGGGGAGCCAGCCCCAGCATTTT
TRBD1	TRBV10-3	TRBJ1-3	few	CASGTKTGGGGNTIYF	TGTGCCAGCGGGACAAAGACAGGGGGTGGTGGAAACACCATATATTTT
TRBD1	TRBV28	TRBJ1-5	.	CASQYGTGNQPQHF	TGTGCCAGCCAATACGGGACAGGGAATCAGCCCCAGCATTTT
TRBD1	TRBV25-1	TRBJ2-1	few	CASSDHGTGPYNEQFF	TGTGCCAGCAGTGACCATGGGACAGGACCCTACAATGAGCAGTTCTTC
.	TRBV28	TRBJ2-6	.	CASRSPGVSGANVLTF	TGTGCCAGCAGGTCTCCGGGGGTCTCTGGGGCCAACGTCCTGACTTTC
TRBD1	TRBV12-5	TRBJ2-7	.	CASDINPQGQGTYEQYF	TGTGCTAGTGACATTAACCCCCAAGGACAGGGGACCTACGAGCAGTACTTC
.	TRBV6-1	TRBJ1-6	.	CASSQGPYSPLHF	TGTGCCAGCAGTCAAGGGCCCTATTCACCCCTCCACTTT